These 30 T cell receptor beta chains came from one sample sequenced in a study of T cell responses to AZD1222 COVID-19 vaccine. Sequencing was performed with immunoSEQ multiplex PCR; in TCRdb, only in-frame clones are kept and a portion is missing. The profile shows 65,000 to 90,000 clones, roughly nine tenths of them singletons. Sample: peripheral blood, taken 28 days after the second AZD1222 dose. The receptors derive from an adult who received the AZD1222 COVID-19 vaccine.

CDR3 in DNA: TGTGCCTGGAGCCTAGGACAGGGCCCCGAGCAGTACTTC. Protein: CAWSLGQGPEQYF. The chain joins TRBV30 to TRBJ2-7, with TRBD1 matching 8 bases. The germline V gene has CDR1 GTSNPN and CDR2 SVGIG (reference sequence). V trimming: 3 bases; J trimming: 6 bases; junction bases outside the gene matches: 7. The CDR3 sequence is 13 residues long. Full variable domain (missing parts from reference TRBV30 and TRBJ2-7): SQTIHQWPATLVQPVGSPLSLECTVEGTSNPNLYWYRQAAGRGLQLLFYSVGIGQISSEVPQNLSASRPQDRQFILSSKKLLLSDSGFYLCAWSLGQGPEQYFGPGTRLTVT.

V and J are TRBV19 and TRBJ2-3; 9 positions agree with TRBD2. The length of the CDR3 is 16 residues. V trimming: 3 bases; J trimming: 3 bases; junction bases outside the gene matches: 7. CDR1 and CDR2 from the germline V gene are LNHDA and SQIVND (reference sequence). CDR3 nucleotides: TGTGCCAGTAGTATGACTGTAGCGGGAGAAACAGATACGCAGTATTTT. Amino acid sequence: CASSMTVAGETDTQYF.

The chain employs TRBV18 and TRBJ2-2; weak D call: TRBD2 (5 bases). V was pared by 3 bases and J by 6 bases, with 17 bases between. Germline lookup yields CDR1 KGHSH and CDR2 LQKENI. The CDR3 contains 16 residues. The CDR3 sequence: CASSPLAPKIAGELFF. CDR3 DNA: TGTGCCAGCTCACCCCTAGCTCCGAAGATAGCCGGGGAGCTGTTTTTT.

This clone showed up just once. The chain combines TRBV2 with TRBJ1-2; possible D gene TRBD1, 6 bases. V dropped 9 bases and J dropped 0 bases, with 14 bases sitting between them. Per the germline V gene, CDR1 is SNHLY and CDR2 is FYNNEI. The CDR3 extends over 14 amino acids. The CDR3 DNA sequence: TGTGCCAGGGATGGGGCAGGGGCTAACTATGGCTACACCTTC. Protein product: CARDGAGANYGYTF.

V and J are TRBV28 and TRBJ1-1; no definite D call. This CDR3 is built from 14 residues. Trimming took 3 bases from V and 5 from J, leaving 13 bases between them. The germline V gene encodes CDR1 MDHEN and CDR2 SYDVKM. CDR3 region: CASSLRGRGTEAFF. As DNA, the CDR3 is TGTGCCAGCAGTTTGCGAGGGAGAGGAACTGAAGCTTTCTTT.

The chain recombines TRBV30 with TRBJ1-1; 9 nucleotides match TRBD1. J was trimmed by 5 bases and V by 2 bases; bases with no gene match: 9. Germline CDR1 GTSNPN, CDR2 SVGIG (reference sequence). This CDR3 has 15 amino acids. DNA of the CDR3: TGTGCCTGGAGTCGAGGGGGGACAGGGAAGACTGAAGCTTTCTTT. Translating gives CAWSRGGTGKTEAFF. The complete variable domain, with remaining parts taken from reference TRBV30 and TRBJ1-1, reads SQTIHQWPATLVQPVGSPLSLECTVEGTSNPNLYWYRQAAGRGLQLLFYSVGIGQISSEVPQNLSASRPQDRQFILSSKKLLLSDSGFYLCAWSRGGTGKTEAFFGQGTRLTVV.

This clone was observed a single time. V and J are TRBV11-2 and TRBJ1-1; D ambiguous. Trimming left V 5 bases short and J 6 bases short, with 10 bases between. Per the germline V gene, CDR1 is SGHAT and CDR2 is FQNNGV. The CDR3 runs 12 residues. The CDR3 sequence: CASSQADAEAFF. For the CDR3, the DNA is TGTGCCAGCAGCCAAGCTGACGCTGAAGCTTTCTTT.

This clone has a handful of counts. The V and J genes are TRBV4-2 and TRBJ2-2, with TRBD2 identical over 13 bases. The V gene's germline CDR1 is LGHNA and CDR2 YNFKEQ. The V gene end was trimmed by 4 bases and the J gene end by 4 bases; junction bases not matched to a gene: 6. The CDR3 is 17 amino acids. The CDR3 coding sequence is TGTGCCAGCAGCCCCGAGGGGACTAGCGGGACCACCGGGGAGCTGTTTTTT. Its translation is CASSPEGTSGTTGELFF.

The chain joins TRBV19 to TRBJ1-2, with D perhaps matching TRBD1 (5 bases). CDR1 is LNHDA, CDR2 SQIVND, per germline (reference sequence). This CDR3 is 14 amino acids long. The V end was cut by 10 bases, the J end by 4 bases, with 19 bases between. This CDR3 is CAILDSIRGYGYTF. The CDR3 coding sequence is TGTGCCATCCTCGACAGCATAAGGGGCTATGGCTACACCTTC.

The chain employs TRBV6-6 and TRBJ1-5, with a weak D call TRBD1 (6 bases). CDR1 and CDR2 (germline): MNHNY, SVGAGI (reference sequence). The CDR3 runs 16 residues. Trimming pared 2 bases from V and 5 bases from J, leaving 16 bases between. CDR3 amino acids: CASSYRGARRDQPQHF. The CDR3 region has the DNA TGTGCCAGCAGTTACCGGGGGGCTCGTCGAGATCAGCCCCAGCATTTT.

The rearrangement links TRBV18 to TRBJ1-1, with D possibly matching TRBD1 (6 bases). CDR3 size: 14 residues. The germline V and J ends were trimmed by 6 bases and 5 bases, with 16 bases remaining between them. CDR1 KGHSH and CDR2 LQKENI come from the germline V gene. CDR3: CASSLGLQGTEAFF. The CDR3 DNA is TGTGCCAGCTCCCTGGGGCTCCAGGGGACTGAAGCTTTCTTT. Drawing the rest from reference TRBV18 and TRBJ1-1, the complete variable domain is NAGVMQNPRHLVRRRGQEARLRCSPMKGHSHVYWYRQLPEEGLKFMVYLQKENIIDESGMPKERFSAEFPKEGPSILRIQQVVRGDSAAYFCASSLGLQGTEAFFGQGTRLTVV.

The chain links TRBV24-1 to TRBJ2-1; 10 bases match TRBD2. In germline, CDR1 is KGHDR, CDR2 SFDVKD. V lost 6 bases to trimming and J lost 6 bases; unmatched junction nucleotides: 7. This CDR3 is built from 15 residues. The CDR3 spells CATSLAGALGNEQFF. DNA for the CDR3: TGTGCCACCAGTCTAGCGGGAGCTCTAGGCAATGAGCAGTTCTTC.

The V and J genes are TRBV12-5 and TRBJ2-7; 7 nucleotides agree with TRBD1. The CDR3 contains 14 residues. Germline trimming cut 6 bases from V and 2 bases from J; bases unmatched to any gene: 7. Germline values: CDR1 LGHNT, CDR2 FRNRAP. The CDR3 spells CASGLGTATYEQYF. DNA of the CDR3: TGTGCTAGTGGCCTTGGGACAGCTACCTACGAGCAGTACTTC.

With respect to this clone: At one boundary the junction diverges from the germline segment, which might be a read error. CDR3 sequence reads: CSVEGGSEAFF. The CDR3 nucleotides read TGCAGCGTCGAAGGGGGCTCTGAAGCTTTCTTT. The chain couples TRBV29-1 to TRBJ1-1; 7 bases agree with TRBD1. Looked up from germline, CDR1 is SQVTM and CDR2 is ANQGSEA. The CDR3 totals 11 residues.

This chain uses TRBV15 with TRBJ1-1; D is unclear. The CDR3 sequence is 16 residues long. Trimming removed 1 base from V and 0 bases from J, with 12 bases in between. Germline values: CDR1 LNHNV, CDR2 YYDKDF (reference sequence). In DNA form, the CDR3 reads TGTGCCACCAGCAGAGCCCCTAGAAGTATGAACACTGAAGCTTTCTTT. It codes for CATSRAPRSMNTEAFF.

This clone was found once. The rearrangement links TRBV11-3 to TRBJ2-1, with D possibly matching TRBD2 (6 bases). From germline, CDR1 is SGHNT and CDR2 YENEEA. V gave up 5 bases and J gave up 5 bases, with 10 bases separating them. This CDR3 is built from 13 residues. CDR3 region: CASSLGTHNEQFF. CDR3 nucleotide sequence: TGTGCCAGCAGCCTCGGGACTCACAATGAGCAGTTCTTC.

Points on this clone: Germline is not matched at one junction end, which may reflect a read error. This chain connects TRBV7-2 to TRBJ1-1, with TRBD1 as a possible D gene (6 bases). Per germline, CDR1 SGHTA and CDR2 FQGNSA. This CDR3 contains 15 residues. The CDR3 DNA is TGTGCCAGCAGCTTAACTGGCACAGGGAACTCTGAAGCTTTCTTT. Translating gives CASSLTGTGNSEAFF.

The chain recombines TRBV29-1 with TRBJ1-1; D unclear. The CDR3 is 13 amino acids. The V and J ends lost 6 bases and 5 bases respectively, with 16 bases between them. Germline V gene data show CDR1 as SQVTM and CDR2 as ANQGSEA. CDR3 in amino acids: CSVVGTSGTEAFF. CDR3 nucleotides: TGCAGCGTCGTCGGTACTTCGGGAACTGAAGCTTTCTTT.

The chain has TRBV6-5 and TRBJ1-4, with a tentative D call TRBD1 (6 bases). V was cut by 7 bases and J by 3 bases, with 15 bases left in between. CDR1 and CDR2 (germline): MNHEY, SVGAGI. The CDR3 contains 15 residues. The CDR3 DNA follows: TGTGCCAGCATTAAGCTACAGGGCCCTAATGAAAAACTGTTTTTT. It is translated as CASIKLQGPNEKLFF.

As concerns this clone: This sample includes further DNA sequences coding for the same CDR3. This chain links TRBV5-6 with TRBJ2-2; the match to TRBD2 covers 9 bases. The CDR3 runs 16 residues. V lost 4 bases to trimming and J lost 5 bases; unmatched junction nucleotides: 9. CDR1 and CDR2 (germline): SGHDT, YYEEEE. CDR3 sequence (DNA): TGTGCCAGCAGCCGCGCGAGCGGGAGGAGGACCGGGGAGCTGTTTTTT. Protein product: CASSRASGRRTGELFF. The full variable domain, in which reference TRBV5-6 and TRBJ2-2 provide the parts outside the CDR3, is DAGVTQSPTHLIKTRGQQVTLRCSPKSGHDTVSWYQQALGQGPQFIFQYYEEEERQRGNFPDRFSGHQFPNYSSELNVNALLLGDSALYLCASSRASGRRTGELFFGEGSRLTVL.

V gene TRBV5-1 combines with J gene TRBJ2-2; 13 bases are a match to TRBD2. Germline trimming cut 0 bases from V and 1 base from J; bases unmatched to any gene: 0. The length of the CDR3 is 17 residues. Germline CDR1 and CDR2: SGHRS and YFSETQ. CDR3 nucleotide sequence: TGCGCCAGCAGCTTGGGACTAGCGGGAGGGAACACCGGGGAGCTGTTTTTT. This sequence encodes CASSLGLAGGNTGELFF.

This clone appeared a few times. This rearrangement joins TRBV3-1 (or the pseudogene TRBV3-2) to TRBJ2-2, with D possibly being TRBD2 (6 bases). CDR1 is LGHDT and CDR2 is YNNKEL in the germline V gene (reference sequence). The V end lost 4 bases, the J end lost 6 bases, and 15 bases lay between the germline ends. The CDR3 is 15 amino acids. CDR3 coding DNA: TGTGCCAGCAGCCTCCCCGGACTATCCGCCGGGGAGCTGTTTTTT. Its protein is CASSLPGLSAGELFF.

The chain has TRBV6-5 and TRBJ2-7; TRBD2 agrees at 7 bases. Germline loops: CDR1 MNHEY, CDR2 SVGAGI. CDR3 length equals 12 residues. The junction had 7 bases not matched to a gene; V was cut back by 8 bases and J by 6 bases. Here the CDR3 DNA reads TGTGCCAGCGGGAGGGAGTTCGTCGAGCAGTACTTC. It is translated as CASGREFVEQYF.

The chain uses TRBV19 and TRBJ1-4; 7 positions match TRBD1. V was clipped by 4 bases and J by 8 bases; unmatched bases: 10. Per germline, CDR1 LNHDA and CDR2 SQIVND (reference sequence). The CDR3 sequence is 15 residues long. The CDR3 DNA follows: TGTGCCAGTAGTAATGTGGTGCGACAGGGCGAAAAACTGTTTTTT. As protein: CASSNVVRQGEKLFF.

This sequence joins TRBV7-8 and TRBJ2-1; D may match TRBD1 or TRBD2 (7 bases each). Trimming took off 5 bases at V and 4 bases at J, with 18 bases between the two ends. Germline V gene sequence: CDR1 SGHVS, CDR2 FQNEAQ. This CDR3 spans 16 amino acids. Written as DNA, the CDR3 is TGTGCCAGCAGCCCCCAGGGGGGAGCGGGGTACAATGAGCAGTTCTTC. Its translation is CASSPQGGAGYNEQFF.

CDR3 loop: CSAKDDSYEQYF. DNA for the CDR3: TGCAGCGCGAAAGATGACAGCTACGAGCAGTACTTC. V usage is TRBV29-1 and J usage is TRBJ2-7, with a weak D call TRBD1 (5 bases). V was trimmed by 7 bases and J by 3 bases, leaving 13 bases between them. Germline CDR1 and CDR2: SQVTM and ANQGSEA. The length of the CDR3 is 12 residues.

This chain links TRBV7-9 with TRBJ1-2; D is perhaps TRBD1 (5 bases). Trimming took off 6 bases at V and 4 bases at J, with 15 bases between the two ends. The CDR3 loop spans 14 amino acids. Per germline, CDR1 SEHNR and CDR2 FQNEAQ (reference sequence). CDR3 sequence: CASSTGTAGYGYTF. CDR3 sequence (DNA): TGTGCCAGCAGTACCGGGACGGCGGGCTATGGCTACACCTTC.

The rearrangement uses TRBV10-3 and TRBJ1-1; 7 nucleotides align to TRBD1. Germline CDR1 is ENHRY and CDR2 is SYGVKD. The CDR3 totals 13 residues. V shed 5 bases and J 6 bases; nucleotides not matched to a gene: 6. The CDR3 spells CAISTGASAEAFF. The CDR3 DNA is TGTGCCATCAGTACAGGGGCGAGCGCTGAAGCTTTCTTT.

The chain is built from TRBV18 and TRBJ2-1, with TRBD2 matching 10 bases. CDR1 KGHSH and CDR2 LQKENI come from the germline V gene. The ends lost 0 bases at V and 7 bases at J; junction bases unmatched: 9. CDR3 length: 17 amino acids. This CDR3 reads CASSPPRGTSGTNEQFF. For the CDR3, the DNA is TGTGCCAGCTCACCACCTCGGGGAACTAGCGGGACGAATGAGCAGTTCTTC.

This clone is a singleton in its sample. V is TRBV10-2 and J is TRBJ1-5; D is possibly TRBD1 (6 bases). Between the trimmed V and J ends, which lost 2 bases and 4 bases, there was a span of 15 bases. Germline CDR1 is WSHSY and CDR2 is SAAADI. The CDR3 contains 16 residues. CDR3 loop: CASSESQGLRNQPQHF. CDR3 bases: TGCGCCAGCAGTGAGAGCCAGGGGCTTAGAAATCAGCCCCAGCATTTT.